In its sample, the clone carrying this T cell receptor beta chain was seen once. CDR3 length equals 13 residues. Germline V gives CDR1 WNHNN, CDR2 SYGVQD (reference sequence). V gave up 7 bases and J gave up 5 bases, with 12 bases separating them. In the original analysis: Researchers report that nucleated cell counts were estimated from reference gene primer amplification. Data came from immunoSEQ multiplex PCR; TCRdb stores just in-frame clones and leaves some out. Clone size and the V and J calls come from that table; the DNA yielded D and trimming. In the table there are 300,000 to 450,000 clones, around 86% of which are singletons. The data belong to a study of blood T cell repertoires in COVID-19. Study-wide context: Collection of acute and convalescent COVID-19 samples took place in the United States, Italy and Spain. PBMCs, B-cell-depleted T cells, or T cells provided the cDNA or gDNA that made up the material.

The sequenced sample consisted of peripheral blood. This rearrangement joins TRBV10-1 to TRBJ2-1; the D gene is possibly TRBD1 (6 bases). This receptor was taken from a human donor in a cohort sampled during active COVID-19. CDR3 protein: CASTSGTNNEQFF. The CDR3 DNA is TGCGCCAGCACCTCAGGGACAAACAATGAGCAGTTCTTC.